Below are 3 T cell receptor beta chains sequenced from a single sample in a study of CD8+CD57+ T cells in acquired aplastic anemia. The use of genomic DNA as template underpinned the TCR beta VDJ and CDR3 profiling. TCRdb used MiXCR to reprocess the reads, holding one entry per CDR3 protein. The table lists about 110,000 distinct CDR3 sequences, roughly 51% of them singletons. The sequenced material came from sorted CD4+, CD8+, or CD8+CD57+ T cells (not recorded which) from PBMCs. The receptors stem from a human donor in good health, serving as a control.

This clonotype has a single count. V is TRBV25-1 and J is TRBJ2-3; D is possibly TRBD2 (5 bases). Trimming took 6 bases from V and 5 from J, leaving 21 bases between them. Germline V gives CDR1 MGHDK, CDR2 SYGVNS. This CDR3 is 16 amino acids long. CDR3 sequence: CASSPPRGSGEDTQYF. CDR3 DNA: TGTGCCAGCAGCCCCCCCCGCGGTTCCGGGGAAGATACGCAGTATTTT.

J is TRBJ1-5 and V is TRBV6-1, with 7 bases fitting TRBD1. This CDR3 is built from 19 residues. Germline V CDR1 and CDR2: MNHNS, SASEGT. Trimming removed 0 bases from V and 0 bases from J; junction bases left unmatched: 11. For the CDR3, the DNA is TGTGCCAGCAGTGAAGCGGGGGGCAGGGGGGTATATAGCAATCAGCCCCAGCATTTT. Protein sequence: CASSEAGGRGVYSNQPQHF.

The rearrangement joins TRBV27 to TRBJ1-1, with 8 bases lining up with TRBD1. The V gene's germline CDR1 is MNHEY and CDR2 SMNVEV (reference sequence). J was trimmed by 1 base and V by 6 bases; bases with no gene match: 7. This CDR3 region has 15 residues. CDR3 nucleotides: TGTGCCAGCAGCCCCAGGGGGCAGGGGAACACTGAAGCTTTCTTT. It specifies CASSPRGQGNTEAFF.